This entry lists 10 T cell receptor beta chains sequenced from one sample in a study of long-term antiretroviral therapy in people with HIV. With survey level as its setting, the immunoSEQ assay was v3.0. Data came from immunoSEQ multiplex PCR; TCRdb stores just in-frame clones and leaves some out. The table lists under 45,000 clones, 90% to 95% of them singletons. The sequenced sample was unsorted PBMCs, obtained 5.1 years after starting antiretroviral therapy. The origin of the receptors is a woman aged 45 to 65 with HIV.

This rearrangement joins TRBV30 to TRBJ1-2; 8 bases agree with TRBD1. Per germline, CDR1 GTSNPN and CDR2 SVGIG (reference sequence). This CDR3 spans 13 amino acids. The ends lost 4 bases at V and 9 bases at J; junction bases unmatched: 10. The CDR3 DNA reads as TGTGCCTGGAACCGGGACAGGCCCCAGAGCTACACCTTC. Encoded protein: CAWNRDRPQSYTF.

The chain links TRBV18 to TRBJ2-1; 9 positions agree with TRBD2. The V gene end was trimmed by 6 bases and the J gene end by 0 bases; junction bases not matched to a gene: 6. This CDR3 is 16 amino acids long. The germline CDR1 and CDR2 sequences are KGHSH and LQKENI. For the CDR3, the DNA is TGTGCCAGCTCCCGACTAGCGGCCGACTCCTACAATGAGCAGTTCTTC. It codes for CASSRLAADSYNEQFF.

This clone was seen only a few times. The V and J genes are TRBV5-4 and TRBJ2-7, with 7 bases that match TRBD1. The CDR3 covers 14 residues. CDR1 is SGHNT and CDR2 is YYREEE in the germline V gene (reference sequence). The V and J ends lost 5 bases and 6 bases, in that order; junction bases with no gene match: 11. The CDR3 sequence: CASRETITGAEQYF. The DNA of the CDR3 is TGTGCCAGCAGAGAGACCATCACAGGGGCCGAGCAGTACTTC.

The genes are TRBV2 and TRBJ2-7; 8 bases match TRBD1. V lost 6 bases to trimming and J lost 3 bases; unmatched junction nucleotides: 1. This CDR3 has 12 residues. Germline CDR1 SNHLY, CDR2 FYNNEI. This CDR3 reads CASRTGVYEQYF. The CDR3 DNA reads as TGTGCCAGCAGGACAGGGGTCTACGAGCAGTACTTC.

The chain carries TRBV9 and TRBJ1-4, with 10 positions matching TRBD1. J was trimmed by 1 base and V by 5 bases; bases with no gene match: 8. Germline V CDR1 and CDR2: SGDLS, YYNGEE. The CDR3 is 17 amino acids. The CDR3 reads CASRQRQGAVTNEKLFF. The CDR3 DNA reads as TGTGCCAGCAGGCAGCGACAGGGGGCAGTAACTAATGAAAAACTGTTTTTT.

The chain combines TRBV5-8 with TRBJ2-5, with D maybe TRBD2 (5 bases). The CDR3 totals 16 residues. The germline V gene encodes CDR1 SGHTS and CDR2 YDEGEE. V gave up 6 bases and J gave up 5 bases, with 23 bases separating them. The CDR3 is CASTQRGADLMETQYF. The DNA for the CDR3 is TGTGCCAGCACCCAACGTGGAGCGGACTTAATGGAGACCCAGTACTTC.

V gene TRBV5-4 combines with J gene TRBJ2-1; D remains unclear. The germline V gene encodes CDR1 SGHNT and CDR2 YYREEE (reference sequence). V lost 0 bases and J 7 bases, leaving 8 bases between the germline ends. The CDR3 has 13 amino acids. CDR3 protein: CASSLASANEQFF. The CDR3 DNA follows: TGTGCCAGCAGCTTGGCCAGTGCGAATGAGCAGTTCTTC.

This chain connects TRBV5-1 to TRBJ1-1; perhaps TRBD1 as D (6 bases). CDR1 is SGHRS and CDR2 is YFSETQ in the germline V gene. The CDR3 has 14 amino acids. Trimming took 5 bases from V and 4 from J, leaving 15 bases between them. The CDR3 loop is CASRPDSEVTEAFF. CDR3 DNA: TGCGCCAGCAGGCCGGACAGCGAGGTCACTGAAGCTTTCTTT.

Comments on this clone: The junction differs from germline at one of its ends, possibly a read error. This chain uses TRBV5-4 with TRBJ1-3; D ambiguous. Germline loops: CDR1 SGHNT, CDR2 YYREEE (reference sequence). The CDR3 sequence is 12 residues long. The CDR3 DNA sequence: TGTGCCAGCAGCTTGGCCTCATCGGGTGAGGATTTT. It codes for CASSLASSGEDF.

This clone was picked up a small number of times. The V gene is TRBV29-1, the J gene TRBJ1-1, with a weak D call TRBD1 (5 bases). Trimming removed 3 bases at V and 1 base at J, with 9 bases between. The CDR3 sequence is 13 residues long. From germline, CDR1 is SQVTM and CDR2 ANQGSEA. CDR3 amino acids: CSVEGTENTEAFF. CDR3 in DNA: TGCAGCGTTGAGGGGACGGAGAACACTGAAGCTTTCTTT. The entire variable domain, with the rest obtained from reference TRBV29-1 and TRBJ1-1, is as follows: SAVISQKPSRDICQRGTSLTIQCQVDSQVTMMFWYRQQPGQSLTLIATANQGSEATYESGFVIDKFPISRPNLTFSTLTVSNMSPEDSSIYLCSVEGTENTEAFFGQGTRLTVV.